This T cell receptor beta chain was retrieved from a study of CD8 T cells in ankylosing spondylitis. Quantitative 5'-RACE with molecular barcodes was used to make the TCR beta libraries. TCRdb reprocessed the 5' RACE reads via MiXCR and lists one record per CDR3 protein. The data show over 25,000 distinct CDR3 sequences, 14% seen once. This clonotype was detected many times. What it binds is not known. Study-wide findings and caveats: Several of the motif variants were reported before in synovial fluid and blood from reactive arthritis. Blood from ankylosing spondylitis patients appeared to carry a characteristic eight-variant TCR beta motif. The study looked at matched synovial fluid samples from ankylosing spondylitis patients. Disease-linked clones were reported to be significantly enriched there.

Sequences were obtained from blood. The clonotype comes from a male donor with ankylosing spondylitis or in good health (not recorded which).

The CDR3 DNA is TGCAGCGCCACCGAGCCCAGGAATGAAAAACTGTTTTTT. Protein: CSATEPRNEKLFF. This rearrangement joins TRBV29-1 to TRBJ1-4; D ambiguous. CDR3 length: 13 residues. The V and J ends lost 7 bases and 5 bases respectively, with 14 bases between them. From germline, CDR1 is SQVTM and CDR2 ANQGSEA.